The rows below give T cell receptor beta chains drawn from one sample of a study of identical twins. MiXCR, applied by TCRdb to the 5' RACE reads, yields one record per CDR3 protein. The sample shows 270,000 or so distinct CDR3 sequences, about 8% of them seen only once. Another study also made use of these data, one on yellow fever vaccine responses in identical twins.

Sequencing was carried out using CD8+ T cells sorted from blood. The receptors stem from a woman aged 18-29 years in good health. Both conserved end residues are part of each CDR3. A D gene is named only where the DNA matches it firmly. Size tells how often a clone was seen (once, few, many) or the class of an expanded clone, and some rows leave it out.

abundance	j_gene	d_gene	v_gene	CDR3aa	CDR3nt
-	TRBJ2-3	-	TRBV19	CASSPLSAQPIGEQYF	TGTGCCAGTAGTCCACTTTCGGCCCAGCCGATAGGGGAGCAGTATTTT
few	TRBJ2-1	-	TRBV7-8	CASSSRTDYNEQFF	TGTGCCAGCAGCTCCCGGACAGACTACAATGAGCAGTTCTTC
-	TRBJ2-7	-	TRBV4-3	CASSQGPESSYEQYF	TGCGCCAGCAGCCAAGGGCCAGAAAGCTCCTACGAGCAGTACTTC
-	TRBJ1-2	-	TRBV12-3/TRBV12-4	CASSDGQRAIYGYTF	TGTGCCAGCAGTGACGGACAGCGGGCCATCTATGGCTACACCTTC
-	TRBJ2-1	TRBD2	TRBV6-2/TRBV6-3	CASRRKIAGGPYNEQFF	TGTGCCAGCAGACGAAAGATAGCGGGAGGGCCGTACAATGAGCAGTTCTTC
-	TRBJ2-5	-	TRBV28	CASSFSTRPISWQETQYF	TGTGCCAGCAGTTTCAGCACTCGCCCAATCTCTTGGCAAGAGACCCAGTACTTC
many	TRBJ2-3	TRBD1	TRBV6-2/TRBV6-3	CASSQSGRGDTQYF	TGTGCCAGCAGTCAATCGGGCAGGGGGGATACGCAGTATTTT
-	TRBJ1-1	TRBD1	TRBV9	CASSVDRGTEAFF	TGTGCCAGCAGCGTCGACAGGGGCACTGAAGCTTTCTTT
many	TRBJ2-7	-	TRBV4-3	CASSQDFEGYEQYF	TGCGCCAGCAGCCAAGATTTTGAGGGGTACGAGCAGTACTTC
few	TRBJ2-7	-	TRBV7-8	CASSLAEMAGNEQYF	TGTGCCAGCAGCTTAGCTGAGATGGCTGGGAACGAGCAGTACTTC
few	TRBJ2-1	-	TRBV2	CASSGSYNEQFF	TGTGCCAGCAGTGGTTCCTACAATGAGCAGTTCTTC
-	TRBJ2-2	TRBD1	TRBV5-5	CASSADRGTTGELFF	TGTGCCAGCAGCGCAGACAGGGGAACCACCGGGGAGCTGTTTTTT
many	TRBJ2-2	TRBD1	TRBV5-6	CASSLSPGQGNTGELFF	TGTGCCAGCAGCTTAAGCCCCGGACAGGGGAACACCGGGGAGCTGTTTTTT
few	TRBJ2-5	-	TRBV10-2	CASSDQSFGAQYF	TGCGCCAGCAGTGATCAATCCTTCGGGGCCCAGTACTTC
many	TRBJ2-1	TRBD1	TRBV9	CASSSPGTGLFDEQFF	TGTGCCAGCAGCTCGCCCGGGACAGGGTTATTCGATGAGCAGTTCTTC
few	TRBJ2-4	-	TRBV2	CASSEGWAGAKNIQYF	TGTGCCAGCAGTGAAGGATGGGCAGGGGCCAAAAACATTCAGTACTTC
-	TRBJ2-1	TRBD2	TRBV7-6	CASSFRLAGINEQFF	TGTGCCAGCAGCTTTCGACTAGCGGGAATCAATGAGCAGTTCTTC
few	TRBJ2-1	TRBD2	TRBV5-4	CASSLVSSGGYSSYNEQFF	TGTGCCAGCAGCTTGGTATCCAGCGGGGGGTATAGCTCCTACAATGAGCAGTTCTTC